This T cell receptor (beta chain) was captured in a study of T cell responses to AZD1222 COVID-19 vaccine. Germline V gene lookup returns CDR1 LGHDT and CDR2 YNNKEL (reference sequence). The CDR3 length is 14 residues. V was shortened by 1 base and J by 7 bases, with 13 bases between the two germline ends. Assay: immunoSEQ multiplex PCR; the TCRdb copy retains only in-frame clones and omits some. The top ten clones hold about 1.5% of a sample with 180,000 or so clones, about 89% of them seen once. The clonotype was recovered from an adult in good health. The rearrangement joins TRBV3-1 (or the pseudogene TRBV3-2) to TRBJ2-5; D gene ambiguous. The sequencing here drew on peripheral blood, taken on day 0 of AZD1222 vaccination. The chain's CDR3 is CASSQVDLLGTQYF. The CDR3 DNA follows: TGTGCCAGCAGCCAAGTTGACCTCCTCGGGACCCAGTACTTC.